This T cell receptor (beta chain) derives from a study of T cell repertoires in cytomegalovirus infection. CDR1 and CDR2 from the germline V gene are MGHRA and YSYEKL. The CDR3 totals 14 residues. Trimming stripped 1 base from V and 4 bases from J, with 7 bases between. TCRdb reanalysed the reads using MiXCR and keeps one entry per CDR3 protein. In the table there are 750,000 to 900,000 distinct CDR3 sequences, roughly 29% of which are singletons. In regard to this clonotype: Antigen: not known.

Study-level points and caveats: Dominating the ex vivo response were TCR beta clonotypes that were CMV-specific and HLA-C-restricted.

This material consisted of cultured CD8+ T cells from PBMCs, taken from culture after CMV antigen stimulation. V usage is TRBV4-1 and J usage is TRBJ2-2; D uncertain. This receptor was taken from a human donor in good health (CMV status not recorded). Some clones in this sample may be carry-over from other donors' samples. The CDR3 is CASSQGRSTGELFF. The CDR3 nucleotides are TGCGCCAGCAGCCAAGGACGGTCCACCGGGGAGCTGTTTTTT.